The present T cell receptor (beta chain) was sequenced within a study of technical replicates of blood from a few donors. Sequencing was performed with immunoSEQ multiplex PCR; in TCRdb, only in-frame clones are kept and a portion is missing. The sample lists more than 70,000 clones; roughly 96% were seen once. After removal of 9 bases from V and 5 bases from J, the junction contained 16 bases not matched to a gene. The V gene's germline CDR1 is SNHLY and CDR2 FYNNEI. CDR3 length: 16 residues. Sequencing was carried out using T cells isolated from PBMCs. The chain joins TRBV2 to TRBJ2-5, with TRBD2 matching over 9 bases. The clonotype was recovered from a human donor in good health. The CDR3 DNA is TGTGCCAGTTTAGCGGGAGCTGGTGTAACTGGGGAGACCCAGTACTTC. Residues: CASLAGAGVTGETQYF.